What follows are 21 T cell receptor beta chains derived from one specimen sequenced in a study of shared clonotypes between healthy human individuals. Sequenced by immunoSEQ multiplex PCR; TCRdb stores in-frame clones only, minus some. The repertoire consists of some 320,000 clones, with around 90% occurring once and the leading ten covering about 17%. The sample comprised memory CD8+ T cells sorted from blood. Regarding subset: CD45RO+ cells pooled with CCR7-negative TemRA cells. The receptors originated from a man aged 18 to 29 in good health.

The CDR3 is CASSSRQGNYYGYTF. In DNA form, the CDR3 reads TGCGCCAGCAGCTCGAGACAGGGGAATTACTATGGCTACACCTTC. The chain recombines TRBV5-1 with TRBJ1-2; TRBD1 matches at 8 bases. Germline lookup yields CDR1 SGHRS and CDR2 YFSETQ. With 3 bases clipped from V and 3 bases from J, the junction kept 7 bases outside the gene matches. This CDR3 is built from 15 residues.

The gene calls are TRBV13 and TRBJ2-7; D is unresolved. Germline CDR1 reads PRHDT; CDR2 reads FYEKMQ (reference sequence). The CDR3 extends over 14 amino acids. Deletions cut 4 bases from V and 7 bases from J, with 17 bases between. The CDR3 DNA sequence: TGTGCCAGCAGCTCTCTTCGGAGTGCTTGGGAGCAGTACTTC. It translates to CASSSLRSAWEQYF. Drawing the rest from reference TRBV13 and TRBJ2-7, the complete variable domain is AAGVIQSPRHLIKEKRETATLKCYPIPRHDTVYWYQQGPGQDPQFLISFYEKMQSDKGSIPDRFSAQQFSDYHSELNMSSLELGDSALYFCASSSLRSAWEQYFGPGTRLTVT.

The chain links TRBV4-1 to TRBJ1-5, with D possibly being TRBD1 (6 bases). Germline V lookup: CDR1 MGHRA, CDR2 YSYEKL. V lost 0 bases, J lost 5 bases, and 14 bases lay in between. The CDR3 is made up of 16 amino acids. Written as DNA, the CDR3 is TGCGCCAGCAGCCAAGAGCCAACAGGGTTCGATCAGCCCCAGCATTTT. It translates to CASSQEPTGFDQPQHF.

The chain combines TRBV9 with TRBJ2-1, with D perhaps assigned TRBD1 or TRBD2 (5 bases each). With 0 bases removed from V and 6 bases from J, the gap between germline ends came to 13 bases. Germline V lookup: CDR1 SGDLS, CDR2 YYNGEE. The CDR3 spans 15 residues. In DNA form, the CDR3 reads TGTGCCAGCAGCGTAGGGGGGAACCTCCCCAATGAGCAGTTCTTC. It codes for CASSVGGNLPNEQFF.

The V gene is TRBV27, the J gene TRBJ1-2, with 8 bases lining up with TRBD1. The J segment lost 2 bases and the V segment lost 5 bases, leaving 10 bases of the junction unmatched. Germline CDR1 MNHEY, CDR2 SMNVEV (reference sequence). The CDR3 covers 16 residues. The CDR3 reads CASSPSTGDTNYGYTF. DNA for the CDR3: TGTGCCAGCAGTCCTTCGACAGGGGACACCAACTATGGCTACACCTTC.

Concerning this clone: Different DNA sequences within this sample yield the same CDR3. The rearrangement joins TRBV4-1 to TRBJ2-7, with 7 bases matching TRBD1. The CDR3 sequence is 15 residues long. Per the germline V gene, CDR1 is MGHRA and CDR2 is YSYEKL. V gave up 1 base and J gave up 0 bases; unmatched junction bases: 3. CDR3 in amino acids: CASSQGQGLSYEQYF. The CDR3 region has the DNA TGCGCCAGCAGCCAAGGACAGGGCCTCTCCTACGAGCAGTACTTC.

The CDR3 DNA sequence: TGTGCCAGCAGAGACCGGGGGGCCCCGTACAATGAGCAGTTCTTC. This codes for CASRDRGAPYNEQFF. The rearrangement uses TRBV6-5 and TRBJ2-1; a possible D gene is TRBD2 (7 bases). The germline V gene has CDR1 MNHEY and CDR2 SVGAGI. V lost 6 bases and J lost 4, with 16 bases in between. The CDR3 has 15 amino acids.

The sample holds a few counts of this clone. The V call is TRBV5-1, the J call TRBJ2-2; D may be TRBD1 (6 bases). CDR1 and CDR2 from the germline V gene are SGHRS and YFSETQ. V dropped 1 base and J dropped 5 bases, with 12 bases sitting between them. The CDR3 has 15 residues. The DNA for the CDR3 is TGCGCCAGCAGCTTGTTGACAGGTGGGACCGGGGAGCTGTTTTTT. It translates to CASSLLTGGTGELFF.

The genes are TRBV7-6 and TRBJ2-7; tentative D call: TRBD2 (6 bases). Germline CDR1 and CDR2: SGHVS and FNYEAQ. V lost 0 bases and J 0 bases, leaving 15 bases between the germline ends. This CDR3 region has 17 residues. CDR3 region: CASSLAREGLNSYEQYF. The CDR3 region has the DNA TGTGCCAGCAGCTTAGCCCGCGAGGGACTGAACTCCTACGAGCAGTACTTC.

The chain uses TRBV9 and TRBJ1-1, with D possibly matching TRBD1 (6 bases). V gave up 3 bases and J gave up 10 bases, with 22 bases separating them. Germline CDR1 and CDR2: SGDLS and YYNGEE. The CDR3 runs to 15 residues. The CDR3 bases are TGTGCCAGCAGCGCCGCTACCGACAGGACCCTAGGAGCTTTCTTT. This codes for CASSAATDRTLGAFF.

CDR3 in amino acids: CAISSRDRGRVGLYEQYF. CDR3 coding DNA: TGTGCCATCAGTTCCCGGGACAGGGGGCGCGTAGGCCTCTACGAGCAGTACTTC. The rearrangement joins TRBV10-3 to TRBJ2-7; TRBD1 aligns across 12 bases. Germline assignment: CDR1 ENHRY and CDR2 SYGVKD. V dropped 5 bases and J dropped 3; count of bases not matched to a gene: 14. The CDR3 is made up of 18 amino acids.

The genes are TRBV27 and TRBJ1-6; no reliable D call. The CDR3 is made up of 18 amino acids. Germline CDR1 MNHEY, CDR2 SMNVEV (reference sequence). Between the trimmed V and J ends, which lost 2 bases and 0 bases, there was a span of 14 bases. CDR3 bases: TGTGCCAGCAGTTTAACCGGGCGTCAAAGCTCCTATAATTCACCCCTCCACTTT. Amino acid sequence: CASSLTGRQSSYNSPLHF.

This clone was recorded once. The chain joins TRBV4-1 to TRBJ1-2; TRBD1 agrees at 8 bases. This CDR3 comprises 14 residues. V trimming: 0 bases; J trimming: 4 bases; junction bases outside the gene matches: 1. Looked up from germline, CDR1 is MGHRA and CDR2 is YSYEKL. The CDR3 sequence: CASSQETGVYGYTF. The CDR3 nucleotides are TGCGCCAGCAGCCAAGAGACAGGGGTCTATGGCTACACCTTC.

J is TRBJ1-1 and V is TRBV11-2; 9 bases map to TRBD1. V dropped 1 base and J dropped 0; count of bases not matched to a gene: 6. This CDR3 contains 17 residues. The germline gives CDR1 SGHAT, CDR2 FQNNGV. The CDR3 DNA reads as TGTGCCAGCAGCTTAGCTTACGGACAGGGGATGAACACTGAAGCTTTCTTT. Amino acids: CASSLAYGQGMNTEAFF.

This chain uses TRBV2 with TRBJ1-5; the match to TRBD1 covers 7 bases. The CDR3 is 15 residues long. CDR1 SNHLY and CDR2 FYNNEI come from the germline V gene. V shed 7 bases and J 0 bases; nucleotides not matched to a gene: 6. In DNA, the CDR3 is TGTGCCAGCATGAGGGGGACAGTTAGCAATCAGCCCCAGCATTTT. Its translation is CASMRGTVSNQPQHF.

The V and J genes are TRBV13 and TRBJ2-7, with a weak D call TRBD2 (5 bases). The V gene lost 5 bases and the J gene lost 4 bases, with 12 bases spanning the gap. CDR1 PRHDT and CDR2 FYEKMQ come from the germline V gene (reference sequence). There are 13 residues in the CDR3. CDR3 nucleotide sequence: TGTGCCAGCAGCCTCGCCCGGGGTTACGAGCAGTACTTC. It specifies CASSLARGYEQYF.

This clone was detected once. The rearrangement links TRBV7-2 to TRBJ2-7, with D tentatively TRBD2 (5 bases). With 1 base removed from V and 0 bases from J, the gap between germline ends came to 10 bases. The germline gives CDR1 SGHTA, CDR2 FQGNSA. The CDR3 spans 15 residues. CDR3 nucleotides: TGTGCCAGCAGCTTAGGTCGGGGTCGCTCCTACGAGCAGTACTTC. It translates to CASSLGRGRSYEQYF.

The chain uses TRBV6-5 and TRBJ2-7; D perhaps matches TRBD2 (5 bases). Germline V gene lookup returns CDR1 MNHEY and CDR2 SVGAGI. This CDR3 has 15 amino acids. Deletions cut 0 bases from V and 0 bases from J, with 9 bases between. CDR3 DNA: TGTGCCAGCAGTTACTCGGCGGGCAACTCCTACGAGCAGTACTTC. It codes for CASSYSAGNSYEQYF.

This chain links TRBV29-1 with TRBJ1-1; no clear D. The CDR3 has 12 amino acids. Germline CDR1 is SQVTM and CDR2 is ANQGSEA. V was shortened by 7 bases and J by 5 bases, with 14 bases between the two germline ends. As DNA, the CDR3 is TGCAGCGGGGTGGGAGGAGGGACTGAAGCTTTCTTT. Protein product: CSGVGGGTEAFF.

The V and J genes are TRBV5-4 and TRBJ2-5, with D tentatively TRBD1 (6 bases). The CDR3 spans 15 residues. V lost 0 bases and J 4 bases, leaving 13 bases between the germline ends. Germline assignment: CDR1 SGHNT and CDR2 YYREEE (reference sequence). CDR3 DNA: TGTGCCAGCAGCTTGGGCAGGGGAAGCCCAGAGACCCAGTACTTC. It encodes CASSLGRGSPETQYF.

CDR3 in amino acids: CASSEGGGNPYEQYF. CDR3 bases: TGTGCCAGCAGTGAAGGAGGGGGAAATCCCTACGAGCAGTACTTC. The rearrangement joins TRBV6-1 to TRBJ2-7; D is possibly TRBD1 (6 bases). Germline lookup yields CDR1 MNHNS and CDR2 SASEGT. The CDR3 has 15 amino acids. Between the trimmed V and J ends, which lost 1 base and 2 bases, there was a span of 12 bases.